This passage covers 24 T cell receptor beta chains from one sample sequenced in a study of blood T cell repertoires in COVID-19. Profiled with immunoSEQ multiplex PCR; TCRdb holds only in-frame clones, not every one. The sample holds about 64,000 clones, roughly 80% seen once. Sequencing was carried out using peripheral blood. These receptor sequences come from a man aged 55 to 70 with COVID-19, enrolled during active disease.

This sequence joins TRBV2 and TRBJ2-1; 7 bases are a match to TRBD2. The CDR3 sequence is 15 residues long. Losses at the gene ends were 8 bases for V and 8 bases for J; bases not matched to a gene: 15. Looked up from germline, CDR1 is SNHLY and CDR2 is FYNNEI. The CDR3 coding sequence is TGTGCCAGCCATGAAGGGACTACCTTCTTTGATGAGCAGTTCTTC. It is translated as CASHEGTTFFDEQFF.

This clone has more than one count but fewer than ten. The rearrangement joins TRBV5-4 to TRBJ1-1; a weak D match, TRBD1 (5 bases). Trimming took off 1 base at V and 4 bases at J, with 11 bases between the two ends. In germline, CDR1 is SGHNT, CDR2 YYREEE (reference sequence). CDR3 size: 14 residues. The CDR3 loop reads CASSLRGRVTEAFF. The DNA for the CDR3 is TGTGCCAGCAGCTTGAGGGGCAGGGTCACTGAAGCTTTCTTT. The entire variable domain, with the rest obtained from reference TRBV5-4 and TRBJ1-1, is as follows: ETGVTQSPTHLIKTRGQQVTLRCSSQSGHNTVSWYQQALGQGPQFIFQYYREEENGRGNFPPRFSGLQFPNYSSELNVNALELDDSALYLCASSLRGRVTEAFFGQGTRLTVV.

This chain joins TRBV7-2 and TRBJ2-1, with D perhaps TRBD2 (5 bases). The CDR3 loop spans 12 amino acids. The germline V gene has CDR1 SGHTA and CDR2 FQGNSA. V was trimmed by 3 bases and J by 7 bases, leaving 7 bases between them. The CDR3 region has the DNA TGTGCCAGCAGCTTTACTAGGAATGAGCAGTTCTTC. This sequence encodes CASSFTRNEQFF.

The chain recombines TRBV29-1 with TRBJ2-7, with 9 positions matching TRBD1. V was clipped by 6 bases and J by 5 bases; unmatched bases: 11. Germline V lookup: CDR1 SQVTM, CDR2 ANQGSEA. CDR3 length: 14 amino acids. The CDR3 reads CSVDSRTGDHEQYF. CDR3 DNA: TGCAGCGTCGACTCACGGACAGGGGACCACGAGCAGTACTTC.

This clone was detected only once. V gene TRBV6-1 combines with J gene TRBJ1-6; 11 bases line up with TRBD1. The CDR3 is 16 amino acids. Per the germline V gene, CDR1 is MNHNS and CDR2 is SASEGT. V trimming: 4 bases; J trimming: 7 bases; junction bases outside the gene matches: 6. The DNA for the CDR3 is TGTGCCAGCAGTGGGGGGACAGGGGGGGAGAATTCACCCCTCCACTTT. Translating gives CASSGGTGGENSPLHF.

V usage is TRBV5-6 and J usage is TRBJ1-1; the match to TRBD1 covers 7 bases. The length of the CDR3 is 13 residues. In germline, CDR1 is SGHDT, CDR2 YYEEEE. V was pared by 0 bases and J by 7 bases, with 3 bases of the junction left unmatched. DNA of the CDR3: TGTGCCAGCAGCTTGGCCAGGGGGAGTGAAGCTTTCTTT. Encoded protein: CASSLARGSEAFF.

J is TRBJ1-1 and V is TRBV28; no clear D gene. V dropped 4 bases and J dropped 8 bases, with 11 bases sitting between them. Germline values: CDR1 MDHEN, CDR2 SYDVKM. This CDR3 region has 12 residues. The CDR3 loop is CASSSNRGEAFF. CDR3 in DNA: TGTGCCAGCAGTTCTAATCGAGGGGAAGCTTTCTTT.

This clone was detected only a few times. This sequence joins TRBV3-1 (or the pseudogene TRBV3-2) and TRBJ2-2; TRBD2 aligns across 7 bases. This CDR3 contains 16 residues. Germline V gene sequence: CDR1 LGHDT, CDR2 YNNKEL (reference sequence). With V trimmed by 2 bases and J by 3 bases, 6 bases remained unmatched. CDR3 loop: CASSQKGGWDTGELFF. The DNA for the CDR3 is TGTGCCAGCAGCCAAAAGGGAGGGTGGGACACCGGGGAGCTGTTTTTT.

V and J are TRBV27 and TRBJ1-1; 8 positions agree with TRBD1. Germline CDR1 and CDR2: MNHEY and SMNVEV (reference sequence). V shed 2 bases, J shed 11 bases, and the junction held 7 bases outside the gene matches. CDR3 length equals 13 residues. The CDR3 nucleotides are TGTGCCAGCAGTTTAGCCAGGGGGCGTTTGGCTTTCTTT. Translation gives CASSLARGRLAFF.

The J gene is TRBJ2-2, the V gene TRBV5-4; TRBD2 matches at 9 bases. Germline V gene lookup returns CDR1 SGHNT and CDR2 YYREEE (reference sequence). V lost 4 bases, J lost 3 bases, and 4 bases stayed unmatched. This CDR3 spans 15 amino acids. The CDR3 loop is CASSRTSADTGELFF. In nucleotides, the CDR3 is TGTGCCAGCAGCCGGACTAGCGCGGACACCGGGGAGCTGTTTTTT.

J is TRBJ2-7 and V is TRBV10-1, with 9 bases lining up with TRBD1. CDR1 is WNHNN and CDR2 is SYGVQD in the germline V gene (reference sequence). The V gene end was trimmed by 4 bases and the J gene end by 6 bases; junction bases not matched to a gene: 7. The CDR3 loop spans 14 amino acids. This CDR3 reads CASSGPGQGTEQYF. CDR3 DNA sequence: TGCGCCAGCAGTGGACCTGGACAGGGGACCGAGCAGTACTTC.

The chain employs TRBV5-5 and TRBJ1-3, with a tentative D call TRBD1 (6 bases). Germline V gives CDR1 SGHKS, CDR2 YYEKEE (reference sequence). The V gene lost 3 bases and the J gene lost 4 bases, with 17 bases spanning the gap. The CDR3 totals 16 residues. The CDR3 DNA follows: TGTGCCAGCAGCTGGGAAATGACAGGTTCGGGAAACACCATATATTTT. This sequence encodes CASSWEMTGSGNTIYF. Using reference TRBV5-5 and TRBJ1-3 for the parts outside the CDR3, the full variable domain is DAGVTQSPTHLIKTRGQQVTLRCSPISGHKSVSWYQQVLGQGPQFIFQYYEKEERGRGNFPDRFSARQFPNYSSELNVNALLLGDSALYLCASSWEMTGSGNTIYFGEGSWLTVV.

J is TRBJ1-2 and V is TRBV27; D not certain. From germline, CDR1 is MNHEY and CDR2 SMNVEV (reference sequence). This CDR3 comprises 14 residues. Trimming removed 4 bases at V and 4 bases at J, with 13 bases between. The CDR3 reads CASSSATERYGYTF. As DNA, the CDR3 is TGTGCCAGCAGTTCTGCGACTGAACGCTATGGCTACACCTTC.

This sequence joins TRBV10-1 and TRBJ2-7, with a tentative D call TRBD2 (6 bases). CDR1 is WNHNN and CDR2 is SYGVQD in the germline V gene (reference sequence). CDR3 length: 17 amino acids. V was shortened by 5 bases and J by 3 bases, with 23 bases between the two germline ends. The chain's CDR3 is CASSHHLDRDLNYEQYF. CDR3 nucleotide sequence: TGCGCCAGCAGTCACCACCTCGACCGGGACTTGAACTACGAGCAGTACTTC.

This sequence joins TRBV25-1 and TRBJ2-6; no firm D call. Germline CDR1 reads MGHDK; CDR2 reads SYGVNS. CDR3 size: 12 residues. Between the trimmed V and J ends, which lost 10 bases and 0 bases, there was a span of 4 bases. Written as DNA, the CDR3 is TGTGCCATCTCCTCTGGGGCCAACGTCCTGACTTTC. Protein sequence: CAISSGANVLTF.

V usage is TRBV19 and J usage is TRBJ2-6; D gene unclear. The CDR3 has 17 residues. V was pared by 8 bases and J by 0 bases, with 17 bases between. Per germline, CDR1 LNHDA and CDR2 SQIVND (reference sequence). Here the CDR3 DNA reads TGTGCCAGTTTAGAGGTCAGCACTGTCTCTGGGGCCAACGTCCTGACTTTC. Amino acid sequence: CASLEVSTVSGANVLTF.

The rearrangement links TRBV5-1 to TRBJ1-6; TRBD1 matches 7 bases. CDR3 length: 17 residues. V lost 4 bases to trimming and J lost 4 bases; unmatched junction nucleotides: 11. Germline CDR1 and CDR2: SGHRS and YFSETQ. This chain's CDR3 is CASSVTDRTLYNSPLHF. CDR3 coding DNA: TGCGCCAGCAGCGTAACGGACAGGACGCTGTATAATTCACCCCTCCACTTT.

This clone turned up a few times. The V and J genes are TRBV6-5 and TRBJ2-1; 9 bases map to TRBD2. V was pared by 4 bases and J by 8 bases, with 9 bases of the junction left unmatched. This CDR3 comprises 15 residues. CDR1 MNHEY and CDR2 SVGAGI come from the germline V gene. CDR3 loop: CASSSGSSGSDEQFF. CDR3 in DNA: TGTGCCAGCAGTTCAGGGAGTAGCGGGAGTGATGAGCAGTTCTTC.

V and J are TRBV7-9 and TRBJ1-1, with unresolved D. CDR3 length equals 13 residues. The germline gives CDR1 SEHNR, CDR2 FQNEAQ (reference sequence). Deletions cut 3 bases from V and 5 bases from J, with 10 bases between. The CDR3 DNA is TGTGCCAGCAGCTTTCCGGGGAGAACTGAAGCTTTCTTT. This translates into CASSFPGRTEAFF.

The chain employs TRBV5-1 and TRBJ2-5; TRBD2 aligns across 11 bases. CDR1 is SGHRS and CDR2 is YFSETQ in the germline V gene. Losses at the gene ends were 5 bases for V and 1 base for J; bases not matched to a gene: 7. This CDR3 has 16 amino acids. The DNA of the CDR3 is TGCGCCAGCAGTTTCGGGACTAGCGGCTTCCAAGAGACCCAGTACTTC. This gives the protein CASSFGTSGFQETQYF.

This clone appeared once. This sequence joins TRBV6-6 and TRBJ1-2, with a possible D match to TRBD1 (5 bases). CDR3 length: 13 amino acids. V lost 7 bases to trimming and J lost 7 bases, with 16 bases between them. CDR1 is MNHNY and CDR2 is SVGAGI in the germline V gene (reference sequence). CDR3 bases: TGTGCCAGCAAAGGGACTTCTGCGGGTGGCTACACCTTC. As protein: CASKGTSAGGYTF.

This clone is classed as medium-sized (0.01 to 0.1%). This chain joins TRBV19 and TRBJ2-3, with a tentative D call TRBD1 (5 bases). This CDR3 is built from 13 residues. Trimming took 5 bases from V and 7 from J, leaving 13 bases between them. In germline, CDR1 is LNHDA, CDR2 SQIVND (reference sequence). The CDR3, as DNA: TGTGCCAGTAGTTCGCAGGGTGTTAATACGCAGTATTTT. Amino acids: CASSSQGVNTQYF.

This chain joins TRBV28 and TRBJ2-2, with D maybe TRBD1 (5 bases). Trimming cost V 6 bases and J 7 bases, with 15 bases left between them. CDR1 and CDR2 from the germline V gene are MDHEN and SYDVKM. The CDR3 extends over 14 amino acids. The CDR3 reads CASSTQGRNGELFF. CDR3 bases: TGTGCCAGCAGCACCCAGGGTAGAAACGGGGAGCTGTTTTTT.

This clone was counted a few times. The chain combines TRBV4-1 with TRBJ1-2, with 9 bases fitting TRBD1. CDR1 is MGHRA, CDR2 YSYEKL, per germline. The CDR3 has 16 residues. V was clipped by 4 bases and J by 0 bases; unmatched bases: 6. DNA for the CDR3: TGCGCCAGCAGCCCGGGACAGGGTGCAGCTAACTATGGCTACACCTTC. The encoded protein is CASSPGQGAANYGYTF.